This T cell receptor beta chain was obtained from a study of CD8+ T cells in alopecia areata (dated by TCRdb to about 2018). Regarding the research as a whole: To study T cell clonal expansion in alopecia areata, the researchers applied high-throughput TCRbeta sequencing to both the C3H/HeJ mouse model and human patients. In humans, TCRbeta sequencing was performed on scalp tissue and on sorted CD4+ and CD8+ peripheral blood T cells from healthy controls and from patients with patchy or totalis/universalis alopecia areata. Clonality in the scalp was compared among normal scalp (n=4), patchy alopecia areata scalp (n=8), and alopecia totalis/universalis scalp (n=8). RNA was obtained with the PAXgene miRNA kit for fixed scalp, the miRNeasy kit for PBMCs, and the RNeasy kit for mouse skin. immunoSEQ multiplex PCR using 35 Vbeta forward primers and 13 Jbeta reverse primers was used to amplify TCRbeta CDR3 regions.

Library construction relied on the immunoSEQ multiplex PCR assay. RNA was extracted from all samples and reverse transcribed into cDNA as template for TCR sequencing. First-strand cDNA was synthesized using SuperScript III with a 2:1 mix of oligo-dT and random hexamers. A synthetic immune receptor repertoire was used to measure amplification bias, and any remaining bias was corrected computationally. For the original study's pipeline: Raw reads were preprocessed to remove errors, and CDR3 was defined according to IMGT conventions as the region from the conserved cysteine to phenylalanine. Clonality was calculated as 1 minus Shannon entropy normalized by log2 of the number of productive unique TCRs. Whether scalp clones were CD4 or CD8 was inferred by matching scalp TCRbeta sequences against CD4 and CD8 repertoires sorted from blood. The source is immuneACCESS, and TCRdb retained only in-frame sequences with V and J called. Part of the clones is not carried over; for the studies checked, unresolved V genes explain less than half of this, and the remainder is unexplained. D and trimming were read from the DNA, whereas the V and J calls and clone size are those reported in that table. In this sample the table shows 200,000 or so clones, more than 50% of which occur a single time. Roughly 5.3% of the sample is taken by the ten largest.

Concerning this clone: Its antigen specificity is not known. No qualities accompany the bases; no much larger clone lies one base away.

CDR1 and CDR2 (MGHDK, SYGVNS) derive from the germline V gene. After removal of 3 bases from V and 1 base from J, the junction retains 3 bases not matched to a gene. There are 15 amino acids in the CDR3, from cysteine to phenylalanine inclusive. Of all the DNA, just the CDR3 is kept, 45 bases in frame from base 1. PBMCs were isolated by density centrifugation and stained for CD3, CD4 and CD8, after which CD4+ and CD8+ T cells were sorted on a FACSAria. Scalp biopsies and blood samples were obtained from unaffected controls. Overall study outcomes, separate from this receptor: Shared TCR sequences between patients were less evident than in mice, which may be partly attributable to HLA diversity in the patient population. Resident alphabeta T cells in normal human skin are also sequenced, complicating scalp TCR repertoire analysis, unlike mouse skin dominated by gammadelta T cells. Compared with normal scalp, lesional scalp had higher clonality and more expanded CD8+ clones, particularly in alopecia totalis/universalis, a pattern that suggests antigenic drive.

The sample comprised CD8+ T cells sorted from blood. This chain is built from TRBV25-1 and TRBJ1-2, with 9 bases in between that match TRBD1. This sequence was found in a human donor in good health. This receptor has the CDR3 CASSDNRGLNYGYTF. The nucleotides read TGTGCCAGCAGTGACAACAGGGGGCTTAACTATGGCTACACCTTC.